The clone carrying this TCR beta chain has a count of ten or more. As yet, its antigen is unknown. Template material for amplifying TCR beta CDR3 regions consisted of RNA transcripts. Researchers ran a first-round RT-PCR on the TCR CDR3 using the HTBI primer set. TCRdb processed the multiplex PCR reads anew with MiXCR; each CDR3 protein has one entry. The table shows some 300,000 distinct CDR3 sequences, with approximately 17% occurring only once. Looked up from germline, CDR1 is LNHDA and CDR2 is SQIVND (reference sequence). The CDR3 spans 11 residues. Trimming took 9 bases from V and 3 from J, leaving 6 bases between them. These data originate in a study of T cells in Graves' hyperthyroidism and ophthalmopathy. Study observations and caveats: Separating ophthalmopathy from stable hyperthyroidism was achieved by a 13 V-J model.

The clonotype originates from a young man with Graves' hyperthyroidism. Sequenced: blood. The chain recombines TRBV19 with TRBJ2-1; D gene unclear. The DNA of the CDR3 is TGTGCCAGCAGGAGCTACAATGAGCAGTTCTTC. Protein product: CASRSYNEQFF.